Each of the 17 T cell receptor beta chains below was sequenced from the same sample in a study of blood T cell repertoires in COVID-19. Profiled with immunoSEQ multiplex PCR; TCRdb holds only in-frame clones, not every one. This table holds tens of thousands of clones, more than 60% found once. The sequencing input was peripheral blood. Receptor source: a man between 60 and 75 years old with acute or convalescent COVID-19.

J is TRBJ2-6 and V is TRBV24-1; TRBD1 is a possible D gene (5 bases). V was trimmed by 3 bases and J by 2 bases, leaving 10 bases between them. This CDR3 has 16 residues. The germline CDR1 and CDR2 sequences are KGHDR and SFDVKD. The CDR3 here is CATSDEDRAGANVLTF. The CDR3 DNA follows: TGTGCCACCAGTGATGAAGACAGAGCTGGGGCCAACGTCCTGACTTTC.

The chain recombines TRBV5-4 with TRBJ1-3, with a tentative D call TRBD1 (6 bases). The CDR3 length is 16 residues. Germline V gene sequence: CDR1 SGHNT, CDR2 YYREEE (reference sequence). Trimming took off 4 bases at V and 1 base at J, with 15 bases between the two ends. CDR3 DNA sequence: TGTGCCAGCAGCCCAGATCCACAGGGTTCTGGAAACACCATATATTTT. Its protein product is CASSPDPQGSGNTIYF.

This clone occurred once. The rearrangement joins TRBV4-2 to TRBJ2-4; 8 bases are shared with TRBD1. Germline-derived CDR1 and CDR2 are LGHNA and YNFKEQ. The CDR3 length is 18 residues. Unmatched junction bases numbered 11, after V lost 0 bases and J lost 4 bases. The CDR3, as DNA: TGTGCCAGCAGCCAAGATTTGATTGGGCGACAGGGGAAAAACATTCAGTACTTC. Its translation: CASSQDLIGRQGKNIQYF.

This clone was seen a few times. The chain employs TRBV29-1 and TRBJ2-3, with a weak D call TRBD1 (6 bases). V lost 4 bases to trimming and J lost 3 bases, with 14 bases between them. The germline CDR1 and CDR2 sequences are SQVTM and ANQGSEA. The CDR3 is 14 residues long. CDR3 coding DNA: TGCAGCGTTGCAGCCGGGACAAGGACAGATACGCAGTATTTT. Its protein is CSVAAGTRTDTQYF.

This clone was detected only a few times. The chain recombines TRBV30 with TRBJ1-3, with D maybe TRBD1 (6 bases). The V gene's germline CDR1 is GTSNPN and CDR2 SVGIG (reference sequence). Trimming stripped 4 bases from V and 4 bases from J, with 14 bases between. The length of the CDR3 is 14 residues. Here the CDR3 DNA reads TGTGCCTGGAAGACAGGCCGTCTAGGAAACACCATATATTTT. It is translated as CAWKTGRLGNTIYF.

This chain uses TRBV7-3 with TRBJ2-5, with D perhaps matching TRBD2 (6 bases). Germline values: CDR1 SGHTA, CDR2 FQGTGA. The CDR3 is 16 residues long. Deletions cut 0 bases from V and 2 bases from J, with 13 bases between. CDR3 in DNA: TGTGCCAGCAGCTTAACAGGGAGGAGATCTCAAGAGACCCAGTACTTC. It specifies CASSLTGRRSQETQYF.

Many counts were recorded for this clone. The DNA for the CDR3 is TGTGCCACCTCGGGACAGGGAAGGGGTAACACCGGGGAGCTGTTTTTT. Amino acids: CATSGQGRGNTGELFF. This chain joins TRBV24-1 and TRBJ2-2, with 9 bases identical to TRBD1. The CDR3 consists of 16 residues. V dropped 9 bases and J dropped 2; count of bases not matched to a gene: 9. Looked up from germline, CDR1 is KGHDR and CDR2 is SFDVKD.

The rearrangement links TRBV6-5 to TRBJ2-3; 8 positions agree with TRBD1. From germline, CDR1 is MNHEY and CDR2 SVGAGI. Losses at the gene ends were 6 bases for V and 5 bases for J; bases not matched to a gene: 10. The CDR3 is 15 amino acids. CDR3 sequence (DNA): TGTGCCAGCAGCCGGACAGGGTTCAGGGGAGATACGCAGTATTTT. It specifies CASSRTGFRGDTQYF.

This clone has just a few counts. The chain joins TRBV11-2 to TRBJ2-5; the D gene is possibly TRBD1 (6 bases). CDR3 size: 13 residues. V dropped 6 bases and J dropped 5 bases, with 13 bases sitting between them. CDR1 SGHAT and CDR2 FQNNGV come from the germline V gene. CDR3 sequence (DNA): TGTGCCAGCAGTCAAAACAGGGATGAGACCCAGTACTTC. Its protein product is CASSQNRDETQYF. Full variable domain (rest looked up from reference TRBV11-2 and TRBJ2-5): EAGVAQSPRYKIIEKRQSVAFWCNPISGHATLYWYQQILGQGPKLLIQFQNNGVVDDSQLPKDRFSAERLKGVDSTLKIQPAKLEDSAVYLCASSQNRDETQYFGPGTRLLVL.

In this sample, this clone turned up a few times. The chain carries TRBV18 and TRBJ2-7, with 7 bases aligning to TRBD1. The CDR3 totals 13 residues. V lost 4 bases and J lost 3; bases outside the gene matches: 3. Germline-derived CDR1 and CDR2 are KGHSH and LQKENI. The CDR3, as DNA: TGTGCCAGCTCACGGGGACAGTACTACGAGCAGTACGTC. Translated: CASSRGQYYEQYV.

This rearrangement joins TRBV19 to TRBJ1-5, with D uncertain. Germline values: CDR1 LNHDA, CDR2 SQIVND (reference sequence). The V gene lost 1 base and the J gene lost 0 bases, with 7 bases spanning the gap. This CDR3 has 15 residues. This chain's CDR3 is CASSIVPNSNQPQHF. As DNA, the CDR3 is TGTGCCAGTAGTATAGTTCCCAATAGCAATCAGCCCCAGCATTTT.

The rearrangement links TRBV11-1 to TRBJ1-6; D is perhaps TRBD1 (5 bases). This CDR3 is built from 14 residues. Trimming left V 5 bases short and J 7 bases short, with 12 bases between. The V gene's germline CDR1 is SGHAT and CDR2 FQDESV (reference sequence). CDR3 residues: CASSRRGNNSPLHF. CDR3 DNA: TGTGCCAGCAGCCGAAGGGGCAACAATTCACCCCTCCACTTT.

This chain connects TRBV6-5 to TRBJ1-6; no firm D call. Trimming left V 5 bases short and J 9 bases short, with 17 bases between. Per the germline V gene, CDR1 is MNHEY and CDR2 is SVGAGI. The CDR3 is 15 residues long. The CDR3 sequence is CASSPNPVRSSPLHF. The CDR3 region has the DNA TGTGCCAGCAGTCCCAACCCCGTGAGAAGTTCACCCCTCCACTTT.

The V call is TRBV4-2, the J call TRBJ1-2; TRBD1 matches 10 bases. This CDR3 region has 16 residues. The germline CDR1 and CDR2 sequences are LGHNA and YNFKEQ. V was clipped by 0 bases and J by 3 bases; unmatched bases: 4. The CDR3 region is CASSQEGDRGDYGYTF. The DNA of the CDR3 is TGTGCCAGCAGCCAAGAAGGGGACAGGGGAGACTATGGCTACACCTTC.

The rearrangement uses TRBV4-2 and TRBJ2-2; 9 positions match TRBD2. Germline values: CDR1 LGHNA, CDR2 YNFKEQ. The V gene end was trimmed by 6 bases and the J gene end by 4 bases; junction bases not matched to a gene: 6. The CDR3 runs 15 residues. The CDR3 loop reads CASSPSSGGTGELFF. The CDR3, as DNA: TGTGCCAGCAGTCCGAGTAGCGGGGGCACCGGGGAGCTGTTTTTT.

This chain joins TRBV9 and TRBJ2-7; 7 nucleotides agree with TRBD2. Germline assignment: CDR1 SGDLS and CDR2 YYNGEE. This CDR3 region has 15 residues. J gave up 3 bases and V 0 bases, and 6 bases lay outside the gene matches. The CDR3 here is CASSVAGGWVYEQYF. CDR3 coding DNA: TGTGCCAGCAGCGTAGCGGGAGGATGGGTCTACGAGCAGTACTTC. The full variable domain, in which reference TRBV9 and TRBJ2-7 provide the parts outside the CDR3, is DSGVTQTPKHLITATGQRVTLRCSPRSGDLSVYWYQQSLDQGLQFLIQYYNGEERAKGNILERFSAQQFPDLHSELNLSSLELGDSALYFCASSVAGGWVYEQYFGPGTRLTVT.

This chain connects TRBV20-1 to TRBJ1-6; TRBD1 aligns across 9 bases. The CDR3 consists of 15 residues. Trimming took 3 bases from V and 7 from J; bases not matched to a gene: 7. CDR1 is DFQATT and CDR2 is SNEGSKA in the germline V gene (reference sequence). In nucleotides, the CDR3 is TGCAGTGCTAGTGAAGCCGGGACAGGGAATTCACCCCTCCACTTT. Residues: CSASEAGTGNSPLHF.